The 11 T cell receptor beta chains below were found in one sample sequenced in a study of shared clonotypes between healthy human individuals. The assay was immunoSEQ multiplex PCR, and TCRdb's table has in-frame clones only and misses some. Among 330,000 or so clones listed, under 80% were seen once. What was sequenced was memory CD4+ T cells sorted from blood. Subset defined: CD45RA-negative fraction. The receptors originated from a young man in good health.

Concerning this clone itself: The same CDR3 can be traced to other DNA sequences in this sample. The chain links TRBV16 to TRBJ1-1, with D unclear. Trimming stripped 2 bases from V and 1 base from J, with 5 bases between. The CDR3 extends over 13 amino acids. Germline assignment: CDR1 KGHSY and CDR2 FQNENV. The CDR3 loop reads CASSQQQNTEAFF. The CDR3 DNA reads as TGTGCCAGCAGCCAACAACAGAACACTGAAGCTTTCTTT. The whole variable domain, filled in from reference TRBV16 and TRBJ1-1, reads GEEVAQTPKHLVRGEGQKAKLYCAPIKGHSYVFWYQQVLKNEFKFLISFQNENVFDETGMPKERFSAKCLPNSPCSLEIQATKLEDSAVYFCASSQQQNTEAFFGQGTRLTVV.

CDR3 loop: CASCLGTGGAYEKLFF. The DNA of the CDR3 is TGTGCCAGCTGTCTTGGTACAGGGGGCGCTTATGAAAAACTGTTTTTT. This chain links TRBV18 with TRBJ1-4, with 9 bases identical to TRBD1. Germline assignment: CDR1 KGHSH and CDR2 LQKENI. V lost 7 bases to trimming and J lost 6 bases; unmatched junction nucleotides: 12. This CDR3 contains 16 residues.

The rearrangement uses TRBV11-1 and TRBJ2-1, with 12 bases aligning to TRBD2. This CDR3 contains 16 residues. Germline V gene sequence: CDR1 SGHAT, CDR2 FQDESV (reference sequence). The V gene end was trimmed by 3 bases and the J gene end by 7 bases; junction bases not matched to a gene: 7. CDR3 DNA: TGTGCCAGCAGCTTCGGACTAGCGGGATTGATAAATGAGCAGTTCTTC. The encoded protein is CASSFGLAGLINEQFF.

The chain has TRBV4-1 and TRBJ1-3; no clear D. Looked up from germline, CDR1 is MGHRA and CDR2 is YSYEKL. The CDR3 has 12 amino acids. The ends were cut back, 4 bases at V and 10 bases at J, with 11 bases in the middle. For the CDR3, the DNA is TGCGCCAGCAGCCCAGATCTAAGTACCATATATTTT. This gives the protein CASSPDLSTIYF.

The J gene is TRBJ2-5, the V gene TRBV5-1; D is unresolved. The ends were cut back, 3 bases at V and 5 bases at J, with 17 bases in the middle. The CDR3 loop spans 15 amino acids. CDR1 SGHRS and CDR2 YFSETQ come from the germline V gene. The CDR3 region is CASSSDWAPEETQYF. The CDR3 nucleotides read TGCGCCAGCAGCTCCGACTGGGCACCGGAGGAGACCCAGTACTTC.

This chain connects TRBV6-5 to TRBJ2-7, with a tentative D call TRBD1 (5 bases). The V and J ends lost 7 bases and 6 bases respectively, with 10 bases between them. Germline V lookup: CDR1 MNHEY, CDR2 SVGAGI. This CDR3 spans 11 amino acids. The CDR3 loop reads CASTERGEQYF. The CDR3 DNA reads as TGTGCCAGCACCGAAAGGGGCGAGCAGTACTTC.

The gene calls are TRBV9 and TRBJ2-7; 7 nucleotides align to TRBD2. The CDR3 extends over 16 amino acids. Germline CDR1 reads SGDLS; CDR2 reads YYNGEE. The junction had 10 bases not matched to a gene; V was cut back by 4 bases and J by 0 bases. The CDR3 nucleotides read TGTGCCAGCAGCCCGGGCCTAGCGGAGGTCTCCTACGAGCAGTACTTC. It translates to CASSPGLAEVSYEQYF.

J is TRBJ2-4 and V is TRBV19, with D perhaps TRBD1 (5 bases). Trimming removed 3 bases from V and 5 bases from J, with 14 bases in between. This CDR3 spans 15 amino acids. CDR1 and CDR2 (germline): LNHDA, SQIVND (reference sequence). CDR3 nucleotide sequence: TGTGCCAGTAGTATGGTAGGCATAGGGGAAAACATTCAGTACTTC. Amino acids: CASSMVGIGENIQYF.

Ten or more counts support this clone. V is TRBV6-1 and J is TRBJ2-7, with a tentative D call TRBD2 (5 bases). V shed 5 bases and J shed 0 bases, with 11 bases lying between them. In germline, CDR1 is MNHNS, CDR2 SASEGT. The CDR3 is 14 amino acids. CDR3 in DNA: TGTGCCAGCAGTTTAGCGACAAGCTCCTACGAGCAGTACTTC. Its translation is CASSLATSSYEQYF.

CDR3 in amino acids: CSVVSAGRSDTQYF. CDR3 nucleotides: TGCAGCGTTGTTTCCGCAGGGAGATCAGATACGCAGTATTTT. The V gene is TRBV29-1, the J gene TRBJ2-3; D may match TRBD1 or TRBD2 (5 bases each). The V gene lost 4 bases and the J gene lost 4 bases, with 15 bases spanning the gap. Germline V CDR1 and CDR2: SQVTM, ANQGSEA. The CDR3 has 14 residues.

The chain links TRBV9 to TRBJ2-1; TRBD2 matches at 16 bases. The germline V gene encodes CDR1 SGDLS and CDR2 YYNGEE. The CDR3 length is 18 residues. J was trimmed by 5 bases and V by 3 bases; bases with no gene match: 8. CDR3 region: CASSAGTSGRAGNNEQFF. CDR3 sequence (DNA): TGTGCCAGCAGCGCCGGGACTAGCGGGAGGGCCGGAAACAATGAGCAGTTCTTC.